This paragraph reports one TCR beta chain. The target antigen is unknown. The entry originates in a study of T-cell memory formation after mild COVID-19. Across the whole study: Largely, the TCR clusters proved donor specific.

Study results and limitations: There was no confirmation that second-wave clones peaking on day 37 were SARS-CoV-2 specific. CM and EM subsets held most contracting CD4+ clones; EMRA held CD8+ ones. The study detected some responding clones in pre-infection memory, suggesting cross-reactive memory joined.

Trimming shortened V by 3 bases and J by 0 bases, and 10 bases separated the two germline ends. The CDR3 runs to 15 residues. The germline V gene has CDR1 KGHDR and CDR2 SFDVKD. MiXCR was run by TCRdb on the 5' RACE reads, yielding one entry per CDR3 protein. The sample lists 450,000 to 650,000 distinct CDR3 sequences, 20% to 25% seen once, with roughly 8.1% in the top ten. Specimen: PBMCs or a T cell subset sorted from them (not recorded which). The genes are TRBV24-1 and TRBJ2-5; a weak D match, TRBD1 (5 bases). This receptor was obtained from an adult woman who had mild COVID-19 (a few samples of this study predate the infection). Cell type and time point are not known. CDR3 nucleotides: TGTGCCACCAGTGATCCGACAGAGGACCAAGAGACCCAGTACTTC. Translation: CATSDPTEDQETQYF.